These 21 T cell receptor beta chains were sequenced from one sample in a study of cytomegalovirus exposure and HLA in healthy donors. The data were produced by immunoSEQ multiplex PCR, yet TCRdb's version contains in-frame clones alone and is incomplete. The data hold 130,000 to 150,000 clones, with approximately 90% observed a single time. Sequenced material: PBMCs. Every receptor here comes from a woman aged 25 to 39 in good health and CMV-seropositive.

This clone was counted a few times. The chain combines TRBV5-6 with TRBJ2-7; 10 bases fit TRBD1. J lost 2 bases, V lost 6 bases, and 11 bases had no gene match. This CDR3 has 16 amino acids. CDR1 and CDR2 (germline): SGHDT, YYEEEE. CDR3 sequence (DNA): TGTGCCAGCACCTTAGGGGACAGGGGACCCACCTACGAGCAGTACTTC. It translates to CASTLGDRGPTYEQYF.

This clone is a singleton in its sample. V is TRBV6-5 and J is TRBJ2-3; 7 positions agree with TRBD2. This CDR3 has 12 amino acids. Germline trimming cut 10 bases from V and 6 bases from J; bases unmatched to any gene: 7. Germline V gene sequence: CDR1 MNHEY, CDR2 SVGAGI. CDR3 bases: TGTGCCACCCGGACCGGGGGGGATACGCAGTATTTT. Its translation: CATRTGGDTQYF.

Comment on this clone: Other nucleotide sequences from this sample produce the same CDR3. The genes are TRBV6-5 and TRBJ2-7; the D gene is possibly TRBD1 (6 bases). The CDR3 is 13 amino acids. CDR1 and CDR2 from the germline V gene are MNHEY and SVGAGI. Trimming took 0 bases from V and 3 from J, leaving 6 bases between them. The CDR3 sequence: CASSYSRGYEQYF. The DNA for the CDR3 is TGTGCCAGCAGTTACTCCAGGGGCTACGAGCAGTACTTC.

The chain has TRBV4-1 and TRBJ2-7; 10 bases agree with TRBD2. Losses at the gene ends were 0 bases for V and 4 bases for J; bases not matched to a gene: 3. The CDR3 is 15 amino acids. Germline CDR1 reads MGHRA; CDR2 reads YSYEKL. In nucleotides, the CDR3 is TGCGCCAGCAGCCAAGATTTTAGCGGGAGGTACGAGCAGTACTTC. Translation gives CASSQDFSGRYEQYF.

The chain has TRBV28 and TRBJ1-2, with D possibly being TRBD1 (6 bases). CDR1 is MDHEN and CDR2 is SYDVKM in the germline V gene. V was cut by 5 bases and J by 2 bases, with 15 bases left in between. The CDR3 totals 15 residues. The CDR3 coding sequence is TGTGCCAGCAGTGCCGATCCCGGGACAAACTATGGCTACACCTTC. Its translation is CASSADPGTNYGYTF.

The chain couples TRBV5-1 to TRBJ2-2, with unresolved D. Between the trimmed V and J ends, which lost 5 bases and 1 base, there was a span of 3 bases. The CDR3 extends over 12 amino acids. Germline lookup yields CDR1 SGHRS and CDR2 YFSETQ. The DNA for the CDR3 is TGCGCCAGCAGACAGAACACCGGGGAGCTGTTTTTT. Protein: CASRQNTGELFF. The full variable domain, in which reference TRBV5-1 and TRBJ2-2 provide the parts outside the CDR3, is KAGVTQTPRYLIKTRGQQVTLSCSPISGHRSVSWYQQTPGQGLQFLFEYFSETQRNKGNFPGRFSGRQFSNSRSEMNVSTLELGDSALYLCASRQNTGELFFGEGSRLTVL.

The chain joins TRBV5-4 to TRBJ1-4; 8 bases fit TRBD1. The V segment lost 3 bases and the J segment 10 bases; nucleotides outside the gene matches: 8. CDR1 and CDR2 (germline): SGHNT, YYREEE (reference sequence). The CDR3 is 14 amino acids. The CDR3 sequence: CASSSGGGKGKLFF. In DNA form, the CDR3 reads TGTGCCAGCAGCTCAGGGGGCGGAAAAGGAAAACTGTTTTTT.

The V and J genes are TRBV11-2 and TRBJ2-7, with D unclear. V lost 1 base, J lost 4 bases, and 14 bases lay in between. CDR3 length: 15 amino acids. The germline CDR1 and CDR2 sequences are SGHAT and FQNNGV. The CDR3: CASSLVRQAFYEQYF. The CDR3 DNA is TGTGCCAGCAGCTTAGTCCGCCAGGCCTTTTACGAGCAGTACTTC. Together with reference TRBV11-2 and TRBJ2-7, the CDR3 gives the full variable domain: EAGVAQSPRYKIIEKRQSVAFWCNPISGHATLYWYQQILGQGPKLLIQFQNNGVVDDSQLPKDRFSAERLKGVDSTLKIQPAKLEDSAVYLCASSLVRQAFYEQYFGPGTRLTVT.

The rearrangement joins TRBV5-1 to TRBJ2-1; 12 bases are shared with TRBD2. CDR3 size: 17 residues. Germline CDR1 is SGHRS and CDR2 is YFSETQ. V lost 4 bases to trimming and J lost 8 bases; unmatched junction nucleotides: 13. The CDR3 nucleotides are TGCGCCAGCAGCGAACGCGTTACTAGCGGGAGGATTGATGAGCAGTTCTTC. Its translation is CASSERVTSGRIDEQFF.

This chain links TRBV4-1 with TRBJ1-1; D perhaps matches TRBD1 (5 bases). The CDR3 totals 16 residues. Trimming removed 0 bases from V and 4 bases from J, with 15 bases in between. In germline, CDR1 is MGHRA, CDR2 YSYEKL. Written as DNA, the CDR3 is TGCGCCAGCAGCCAAGATAGGGCCAGGGAGGCCACTGAAGCTTTCTTT. Protein: CASSQDRAREATEAFF.

This chain's CDR3 is CASSFQLGNEQYF. CDR3 nucleotides: TGTGCCAGCAGCTTTCAACTAGGGAACGAGCAGTACTTC. This chain connects TRBV13 to TRBJ2-7, with a weak D call TRBD2 (5 bases). V shed 3 bases and J shed 5 bases, with 11 bases lying between them. The germline gives CDR1 PRHDT, CDR2 FYEKMQ (reference sequence). CDR3 length: 13 residues.

V usage is TRBV7-8 and J usage is TRBJ2-3, with unresolved D. The CDR3 length is 14 residues. Looked up from germline, CDR1 is SGHVS and CDR2 is FQNEAQ. V was shortened by 4 bases and J by 0 bases, with 8 bases between the two germline ends. This CDR3 is CASSSMTSTDTQYF. CDR3 nucleotide sequence: TGTGCCAGCAGCTCCATGACTAGCACAGATACGCAGTATTTT.

The chain links TRBV28 to TRBJ2-2; TRBD2 agrees at 11 bases. Looked up from germline, CDR1 is MDHEN and CDR2 is SYDVKM. V shed 2 bases, J shed 5 bases, and the junction held 1 base outside the gene matches. This CDR3 is built from 15 residues. The CDR3 nucleotides are TGTGCCAGCAGTTTAGGGACTAGCGGAACCGGGGAGCTGTTTTTT. Its protein is CASSLGTSGTGELFF. Variable domain in full (rest from reference TRBV28 and TRBJ2-2): DVKVTQSSRYLVKRTGEKVFLECVQDMDHENMFWYRQDPGLGLRLIYFSYDVKMKEKGDIPEGYSVSREKKERFSLILESASTNQTSMYLCASSLGTSGTGELFFGEGSRLTVL.

The chain employs TRBV18 and TRBJ2-2, with D tentatively TRBD1 (5 bases). This CDR3 is built from 18 residues. Trimming took 4 bases from V and 2 from J, leaving 20 bases between them. Looked up from germline, CDR1 is KGHSH and CDR2 is LQKENI. CDR3 sequence: CASSRIGQQRINTGELFF. DNA for the CDR3: TGTGCCAGCTCACGAATCGGACAACAGAGAATAAACACCGGGGAGCTGTTTTTT. Full variable domain (remainder filled in from reference TRBV18 and TRBJ2-2): NAGVMQNPRHLVRRRGQEARLRCSPMKGHSHVYWYRQLPEEGLKFMVYLQKENIIDESGMPKERFSAEFPKEGPSILRIQQVVRGDSAAYFCASSRIGQQRINTGELFFGEGSRLTVL.

The rearrangement links TRBV6-1 to TRBJ2-5; tentative D call: TRBD1 (6 bases). Trimming stripped 2 bases from V and 4 bases from J, with 17 bases between. The CDR3 consists of 16 residues. Germline V gene sequence: CDR1 MNHNS, CDR2 SASEGT. The CDR3 spells CASSEISRGPGETQYF. The CDR3 coding sequence is TGTGCCAGCAGTGAAATTTCCAGGGGACCCGGAGAGACCCAGTACTTC.

The chain links TRBV7-9 to TRBJ1-4; 7 bases are a match to TRBD1. Germline V lookup: CDR1 SEHNR, CDR2 FQNEAQ (reference sequence). V lost 3 bases and J lost 3; bases outside the gene matches: 1. The CDR3 is 14 residues long. DNA for the CDR3: TGTGCCAGCAGCTTGACAGGGTCTAATGAAAAACTGTTTTTT. Amino acids: CASSLTGSNEKLFF. Variable domain in full (rest from reference TRBV7-9 and TRBJ1-4): DTGVSQNPRHKITKRGQNVTFRCDPISEHNRLYWYRQTLGQGPEFLTYFQNEAQLEKSRLLSDRFSAERPKGSFSTLEIQRTEQGDSAMYLCASSLTGSNEKLFFGSGTQLSVL.

This clone was found a few times. This chain connects TRBV5-1 to TRBJ2-7, with 9 positions matching TRBD1. In germline, CDR1 is SGHRS, CDR2 YFSETQ. This CDR3 contains 15 residues. V was pared by 0 bases and J by 3 bases, with 4 bases of the junction left unmatched. In DNA, the CDR3 is TGCGCCAGCAGCTTGGGGACAGGGGTTGTCTACGAGCAGTACTTC. It encodes CASSLGTGVVYEQYF.

The rearrangement uses TRBV6-1 and TRBJ1-5; D gene uncertain. V lost 3 bases and J lost 7, with 16 bases in between. The CDR3 length is 15 residues. CDR1 and CDR2 (germline): MNHNS, SASEGT. CDR3 sequence reads: CASSDIRLKKQPQHF. The CDR3 DNA sequence: TGTGCCAGCAGTGACATTAGACTTAAGAAGCAGCCCCAGCATTTT.

This chain joins TRBV5-1 and TRBJ2-5; 8 bases match TRBD2. The CDR3 has 15 amino acids. The germline V gene encodes CDR1 SGHRS and CDR2 YFSETQ. J gave up 2 bases and V 3 bases, and 6 bases lay outside the gene matches. The CDR3 protein is CASSSLSGEQETQYF. CDR3 nucleotide sequence: TGCGCCAGCAGCTCCCTTAGCGGGGAGCAAGAGACCCAGTACTTC.

The chain carries TRBV15 and TRBJ2-5; TRBD2 aligns across 7 bases. Germline assignment: CDR1 LNHNV and CDR2 YYDKDF (reference sequence). The ends lost 3 bases at V and 2 bases at J; junction bases unmatched: 6. This CDR3 has 15 amino acids. The CDR3 sequence is CATSSALAMQETQYF. The CDR3 DNA is TGTGCCACCAGCAGTGCACTAGCGATGCAAGAGACCCAGTACTTC. Full variable domain (outside the CDR3, taken from reference TRBV15 and TRBJ2-5): DAMVIQNPRYQVTQFGKPVTLSCSQTLNHNVMYWYQQKSSQAPKLLFHYYDKDFNNEADTPDNFQSRRPNTSFCFLDIRSPGLGDTAMYLCATSSALAMQETQYFGPGTRLLVL.

The rearrangement links TRBV5-6 to TRBJ2-1, with TRBD2 matching 8 bases. CDR3 size: 16 residues. The V gene end was trimmed by 4 bases and the J gene end by 7 bases; junction bases not matched to a gene: 13. Germline V CDR1 and CDR2: SGHDT, YYEEEE. The CDR3 bases are TGTGCCAGCAGCAAACCGCGGGGGGCAACCGGGAATGAGCAGTTCTTC. Amino acids: CASSKPRGATGNEQFF.